The sequence of this T cell receptor beta chain was determined in a study of blood T cell repertoires in COVID-19. At least ten counts were recorded for this clone. Deletions cut 4 bases from V and 8 bases from J, with 18 bases between. This CDR3 comprises 14 residues. CDR1 is SGHRS and CDR2 is YFSETQ in the germline V gene. Libraries were prepared by immunoSEQ multiplex PCR; TCRdb keeps only in-frame clonotypes and omits some of them. The sample lists 300,000 to 400,000 clones, about nine tenths seen once, with 2.9% in the top ten. The chain joins TRBV5-1 to TRBJ2-5; possible D gene TRBD1, 5 bases. The sequenced sample consisted of peripheral blood. The sequence was obtained from a woman aged 30 to 39 with COVID-19, enrolled during active disease. The CDR3 reads CASSEGVSGNTQYF. The DNA for the CDR3 is TGCGCCAGCAGCGAAGGGGTCTCGGGTAATACCCAGTACTTC.